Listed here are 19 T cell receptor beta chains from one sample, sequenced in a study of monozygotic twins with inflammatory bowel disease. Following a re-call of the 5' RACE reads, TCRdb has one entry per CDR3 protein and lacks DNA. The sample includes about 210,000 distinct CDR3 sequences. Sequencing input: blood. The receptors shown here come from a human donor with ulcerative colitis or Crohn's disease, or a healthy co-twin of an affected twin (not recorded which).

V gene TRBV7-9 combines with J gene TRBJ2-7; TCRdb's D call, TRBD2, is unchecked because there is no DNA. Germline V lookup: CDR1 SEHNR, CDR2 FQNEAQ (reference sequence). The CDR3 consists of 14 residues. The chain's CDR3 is CASLPAGRDYEQYF.

The CDR3 region is CASSGTSGGATDTQYF. The chain has TRBV9 and TRBJ2-3; TCRdb lists TRBD2, though no DNA is available to test this call. The CDR3 has 16 amino acids. Germline lookup yields CDR1 SGDLS and CDR2 YYNGEE.

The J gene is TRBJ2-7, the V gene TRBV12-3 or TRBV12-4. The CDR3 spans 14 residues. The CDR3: CASSLRRDSYEQYF.

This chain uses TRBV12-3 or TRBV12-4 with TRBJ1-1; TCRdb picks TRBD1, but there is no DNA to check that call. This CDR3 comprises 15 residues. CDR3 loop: CASRATGQLNTEAFF.

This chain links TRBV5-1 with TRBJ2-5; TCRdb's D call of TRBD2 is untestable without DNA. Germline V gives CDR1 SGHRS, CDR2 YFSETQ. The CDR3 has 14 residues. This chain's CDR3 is CASSWRAPQETQYF.

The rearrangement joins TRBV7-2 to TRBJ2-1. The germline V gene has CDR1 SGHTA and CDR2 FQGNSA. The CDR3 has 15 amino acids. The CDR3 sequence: CASSSEQVPYNEQFF.

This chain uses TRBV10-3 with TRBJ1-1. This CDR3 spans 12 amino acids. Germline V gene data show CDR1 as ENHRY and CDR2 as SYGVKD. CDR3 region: CAISEINTEAFF.

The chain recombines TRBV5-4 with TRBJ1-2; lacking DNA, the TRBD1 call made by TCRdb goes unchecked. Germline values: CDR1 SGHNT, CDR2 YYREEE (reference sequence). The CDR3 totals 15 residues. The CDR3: CASSLDGAGNYGYTF.

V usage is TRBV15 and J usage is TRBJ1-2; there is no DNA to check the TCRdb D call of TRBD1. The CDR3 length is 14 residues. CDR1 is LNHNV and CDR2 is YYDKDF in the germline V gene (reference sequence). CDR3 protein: CATSNADRSYGYTF. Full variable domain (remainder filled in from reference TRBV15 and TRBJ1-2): DAMVIQNPRYQVTQFGKPVTLSCSQTLNHNVMYWYQQKSSQAPKLLFHYYDKDFNNEADTPDNFQSRRPNTSFCFLDIRSPGLGDTAMYLCATSNADRSYGYTFGSGTRLTVV.

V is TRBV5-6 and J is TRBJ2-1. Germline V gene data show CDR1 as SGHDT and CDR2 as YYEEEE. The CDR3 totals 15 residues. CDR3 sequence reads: CASSLAERGYNEQFF.

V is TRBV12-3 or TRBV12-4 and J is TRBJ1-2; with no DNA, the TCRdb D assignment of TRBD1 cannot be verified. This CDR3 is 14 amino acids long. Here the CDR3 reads CASSLSKGARGYTF.

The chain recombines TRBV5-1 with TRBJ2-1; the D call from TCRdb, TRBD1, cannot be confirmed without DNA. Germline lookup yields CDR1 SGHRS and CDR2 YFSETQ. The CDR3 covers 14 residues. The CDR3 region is CASSLYGGGDEQFF.

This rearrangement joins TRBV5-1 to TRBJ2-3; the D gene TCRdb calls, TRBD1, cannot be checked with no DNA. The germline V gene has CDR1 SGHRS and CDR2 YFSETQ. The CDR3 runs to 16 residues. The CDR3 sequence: CASSLAQRGNTDTQYF.

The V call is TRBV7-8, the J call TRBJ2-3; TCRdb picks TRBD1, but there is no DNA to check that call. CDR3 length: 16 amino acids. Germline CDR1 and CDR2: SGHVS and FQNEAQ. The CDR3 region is CASSQGGQGWTDTQYF. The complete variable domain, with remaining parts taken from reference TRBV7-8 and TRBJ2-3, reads GAGVSQSPRYKVAKRGQDVALRCDPISGHVSLFWYQQALGQGPEFLTYFQNEAQLDKSGLPSDRFFAERPEGSVSTLKIQRTQQEDSAVYLCASSQGGQGWTDTQYFGPGTRLTVL.

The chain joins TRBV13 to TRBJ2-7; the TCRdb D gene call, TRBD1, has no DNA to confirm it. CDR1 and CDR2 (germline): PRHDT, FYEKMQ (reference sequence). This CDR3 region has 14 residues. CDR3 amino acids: CASSLFGGNYEQYF.

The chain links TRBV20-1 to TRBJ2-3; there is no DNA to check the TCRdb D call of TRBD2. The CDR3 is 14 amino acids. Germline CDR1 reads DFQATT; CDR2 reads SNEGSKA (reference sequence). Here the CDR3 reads CSARGQPAADTQYF.

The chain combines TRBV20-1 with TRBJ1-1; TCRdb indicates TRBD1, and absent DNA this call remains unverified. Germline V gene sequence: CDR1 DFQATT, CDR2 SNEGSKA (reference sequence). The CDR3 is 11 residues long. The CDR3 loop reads CSAQNRDEAFF.

Here the CDR3 reads CASSFWSNRETQYF. The chain has TRBV12-3 or TRBV12-4 and TRBJ2-5. The CDR3 has 14 residues.

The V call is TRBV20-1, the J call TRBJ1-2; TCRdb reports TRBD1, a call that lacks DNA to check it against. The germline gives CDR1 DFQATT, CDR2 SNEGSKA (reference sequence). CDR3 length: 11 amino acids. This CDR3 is CSALQDYGYTF.